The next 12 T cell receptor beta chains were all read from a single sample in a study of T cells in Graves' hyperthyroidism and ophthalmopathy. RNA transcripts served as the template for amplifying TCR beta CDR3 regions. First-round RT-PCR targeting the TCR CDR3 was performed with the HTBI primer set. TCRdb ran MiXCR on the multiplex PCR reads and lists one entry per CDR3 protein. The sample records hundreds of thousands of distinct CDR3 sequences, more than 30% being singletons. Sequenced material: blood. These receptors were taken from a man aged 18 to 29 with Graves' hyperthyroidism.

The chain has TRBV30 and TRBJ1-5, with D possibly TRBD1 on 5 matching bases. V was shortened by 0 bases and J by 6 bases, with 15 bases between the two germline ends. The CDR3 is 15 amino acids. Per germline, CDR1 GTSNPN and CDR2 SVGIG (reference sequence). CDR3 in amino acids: CAWSVDPGYGQPQHF. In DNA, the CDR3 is TGTGCCTGGAGTGTCGACCCAGGGTATGGTCAGCCCCAGCATTTT.

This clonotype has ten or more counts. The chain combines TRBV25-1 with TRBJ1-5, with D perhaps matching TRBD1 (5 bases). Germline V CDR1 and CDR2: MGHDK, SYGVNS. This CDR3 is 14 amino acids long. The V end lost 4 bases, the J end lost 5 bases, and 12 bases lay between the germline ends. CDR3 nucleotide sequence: TGTGCCAGCAGTGCATCCGGGACGCATCAGCCCCAGCATTTT. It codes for CASSASGTHQPQHF.

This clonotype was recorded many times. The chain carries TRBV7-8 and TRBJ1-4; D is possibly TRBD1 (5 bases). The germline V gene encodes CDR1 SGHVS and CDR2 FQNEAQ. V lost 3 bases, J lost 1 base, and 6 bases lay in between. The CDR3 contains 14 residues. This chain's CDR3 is CASSFRETNEKLFF. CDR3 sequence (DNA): TGTGCCAGCAGCTTCAGGGAAACTAATGAAAAACTGTTTTTT. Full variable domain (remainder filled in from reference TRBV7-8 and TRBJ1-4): GAGVSQSPRYKVAKRGQDVALRCDPISGHVSLFWYQQALGQGPEFLTYFQNEAQLDKSGLPSDRFFAERPEGSVSTLKIQRTQQEDSAVYLCASSFRETNEKLFFGSGTQLSVL.

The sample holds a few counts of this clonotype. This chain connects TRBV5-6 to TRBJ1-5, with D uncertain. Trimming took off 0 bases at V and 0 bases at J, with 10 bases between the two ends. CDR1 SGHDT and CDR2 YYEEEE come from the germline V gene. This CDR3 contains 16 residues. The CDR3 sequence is CASSLAGEYSNQPQHF. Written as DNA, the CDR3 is TGTGCCAGCAGCTTGGCCGGTGAATATAGCAATCAGCCCCAGCATTTT.

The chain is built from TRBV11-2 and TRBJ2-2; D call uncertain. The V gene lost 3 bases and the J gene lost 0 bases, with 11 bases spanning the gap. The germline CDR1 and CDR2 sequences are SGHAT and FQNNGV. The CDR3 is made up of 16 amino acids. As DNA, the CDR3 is TGTGCCAGCAGCTTGTTTGACATATCGAACACCGGGGAGCTGTTTTTT. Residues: CASSLFDISNTGELFF.

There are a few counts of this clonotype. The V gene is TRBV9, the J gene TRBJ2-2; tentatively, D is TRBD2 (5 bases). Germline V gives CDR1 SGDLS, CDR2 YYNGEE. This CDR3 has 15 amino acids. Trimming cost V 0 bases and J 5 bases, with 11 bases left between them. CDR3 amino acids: CASSVAEGRTGELFF. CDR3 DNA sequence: TGTGCCAGCAGCGTAGCTGAGGGTCGAACCGGGGAGCTGTTTTTT.

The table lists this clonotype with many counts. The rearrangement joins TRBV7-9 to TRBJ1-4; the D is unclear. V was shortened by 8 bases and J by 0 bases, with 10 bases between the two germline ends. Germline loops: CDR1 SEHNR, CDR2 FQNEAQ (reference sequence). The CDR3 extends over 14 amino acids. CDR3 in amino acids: CASGQASTNEKLFF. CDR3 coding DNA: TGTGCCAGCGGGCAGGCCTCAACTAATGAAAAACTGTTTTTT.

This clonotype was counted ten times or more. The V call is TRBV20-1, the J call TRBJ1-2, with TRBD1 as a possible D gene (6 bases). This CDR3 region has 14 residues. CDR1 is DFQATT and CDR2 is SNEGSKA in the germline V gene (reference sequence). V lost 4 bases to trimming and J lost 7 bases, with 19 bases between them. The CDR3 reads CSATDSSGYSGYTF. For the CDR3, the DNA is TGCAGTGCTACGGACAGCTCCGGGTATAGTGGCTACACCTTC.

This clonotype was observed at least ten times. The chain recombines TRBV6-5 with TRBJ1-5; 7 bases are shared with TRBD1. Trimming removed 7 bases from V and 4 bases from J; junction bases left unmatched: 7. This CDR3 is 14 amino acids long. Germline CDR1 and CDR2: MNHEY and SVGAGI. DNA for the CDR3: TGTGCCAGCACCATGACAGGGAAGAATCAGCCCCAGCATTTT. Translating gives CASTMTGKNQPQHF.

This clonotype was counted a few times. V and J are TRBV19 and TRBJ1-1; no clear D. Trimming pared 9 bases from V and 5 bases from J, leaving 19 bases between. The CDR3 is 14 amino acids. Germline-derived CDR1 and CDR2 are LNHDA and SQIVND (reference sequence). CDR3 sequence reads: CASSTPAATTEAFF. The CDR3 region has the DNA TGTGCCAGCTCGACCCCCGCCGCCACAACTGAAGCTTTCTTT.

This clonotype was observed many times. The DNA of the CDR3 is TGTGCCACCAGGACAGGGCTTGGCGTTGCAACTAATGAAAAACTGTTTTTT. Protein: CATRTGLGVATNEKLFF. The rearrangement joins TRBV10-3 to TRBJ1-4; 8 nucleotides align to TRBD1. The CDR3 is made up of 17 amino acids. Germline V gene data show CDR1 as ENHRY and CDR2 as SYGVKD. J gave up 0 bases and V 10 bases, and 13 bases lay outside the gene matches.

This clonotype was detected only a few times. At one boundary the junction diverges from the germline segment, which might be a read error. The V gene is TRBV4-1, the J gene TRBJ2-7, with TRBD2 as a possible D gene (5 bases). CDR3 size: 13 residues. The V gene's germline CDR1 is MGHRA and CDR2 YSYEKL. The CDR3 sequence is CASSQERSYEQYF. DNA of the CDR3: TGTGCCAGCAGCCAAGAGCGGTCCTACGAGCAGTACTTC.